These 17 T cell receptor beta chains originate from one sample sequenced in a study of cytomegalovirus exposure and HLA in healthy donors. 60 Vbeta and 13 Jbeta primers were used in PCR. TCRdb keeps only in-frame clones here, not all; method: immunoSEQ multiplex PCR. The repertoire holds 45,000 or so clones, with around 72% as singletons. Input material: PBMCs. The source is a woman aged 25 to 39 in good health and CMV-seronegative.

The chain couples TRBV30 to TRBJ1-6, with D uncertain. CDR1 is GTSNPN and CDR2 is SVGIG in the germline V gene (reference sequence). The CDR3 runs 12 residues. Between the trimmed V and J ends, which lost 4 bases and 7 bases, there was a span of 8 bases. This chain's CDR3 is CAWTPGNSPLHF. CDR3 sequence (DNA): TGTGCCTGGACTCCGGGGAATTCACCCCTCCACTTT.

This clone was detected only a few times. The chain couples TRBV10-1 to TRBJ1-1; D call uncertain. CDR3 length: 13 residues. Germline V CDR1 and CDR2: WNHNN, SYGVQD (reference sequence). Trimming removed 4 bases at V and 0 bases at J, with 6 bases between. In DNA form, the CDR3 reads TGCGCCAGCAGTGTGTCCATGAACACTGAAGCTTTCTTT. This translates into CASSVSMNTEAFF.

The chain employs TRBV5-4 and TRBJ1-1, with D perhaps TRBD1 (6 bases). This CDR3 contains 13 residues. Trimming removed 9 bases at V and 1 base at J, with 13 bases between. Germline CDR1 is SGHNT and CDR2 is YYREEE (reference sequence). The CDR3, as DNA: TGTGCCATAAGCGGGGGGCAGAACACTGAAGCTTTCTTT. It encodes CAISGGQNTEAFF.

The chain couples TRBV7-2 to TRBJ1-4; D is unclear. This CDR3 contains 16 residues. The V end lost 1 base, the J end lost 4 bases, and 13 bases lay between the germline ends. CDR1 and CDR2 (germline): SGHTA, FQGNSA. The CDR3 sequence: CASSLGYGRSNEKLFF. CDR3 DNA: TGTGCCAGCAGCTTAGGGTATGGCAGAAGTAATGAAAAACTGTTTTTT.

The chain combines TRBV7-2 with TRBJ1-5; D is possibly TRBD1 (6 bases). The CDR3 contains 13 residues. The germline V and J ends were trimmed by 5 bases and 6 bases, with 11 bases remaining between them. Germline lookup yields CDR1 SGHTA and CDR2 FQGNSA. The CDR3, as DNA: TGTGCCAGCAGCCTGGACAGCTCTCAGCCCCAGCATTTT. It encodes CASSLDSSQPQHF.

Written as DNA, the CDR3 is TGTGCCAGCGGCCTGGGACATCGCCAAGAGACCCAGTACTTC. Protein sequence: CASGLGHRQETQYF. The chain couples TRBV7-3 to TRBJ2-5; D possibly corresponds to TRBD1 (6 bases). The V gene's germline CDR1 is SGHTA and CDR2 FQGTGA. Trimming pared 8 bases from V and 1 base from J, leaving 14 bases between. The CDR3 length is 14 residues.

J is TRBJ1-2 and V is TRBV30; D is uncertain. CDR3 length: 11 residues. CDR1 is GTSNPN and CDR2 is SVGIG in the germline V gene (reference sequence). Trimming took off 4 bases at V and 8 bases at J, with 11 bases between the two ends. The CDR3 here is CAWNLKEGYTF. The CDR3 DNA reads TGTGCCTGGAATCTAAAGGAGGGCTACACCTTC. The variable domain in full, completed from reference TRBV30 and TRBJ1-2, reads SQTIHQWPATLVQPVGSPLSLECTVEGTSNPNLYWYRQAAGRGLQLLFYSVGIGQISSEVPQNLSASRPQDRQFILSSKKLLLSDSGFYLCAWNLKEGYTFGSGTRLTVV.

CDR3 sequence: CASSYSRSAEQYF. The CDR3 nucleotides are TGTGCCAGCAGTTACTCGAGGTCAGCCGAGCAGTACTTC. The chain employs TRBV6-5 and TRBJ2-7; D not resolved. The CDR3 sequence is 13 residues long. V was cut by 0 bases and J by 6 bases, with 9 bases left in between. Per the germline V gene, CDR1 is MNHEY and CDR2 is SVGAGI.

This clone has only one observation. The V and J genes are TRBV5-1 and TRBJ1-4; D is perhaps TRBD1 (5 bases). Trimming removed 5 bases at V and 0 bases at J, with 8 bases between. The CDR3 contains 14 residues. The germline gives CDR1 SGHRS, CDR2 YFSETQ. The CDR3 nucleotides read TGCGCCAGCAGAACAGGTCCAACTAATGAAAAACTGTTTTTT. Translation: CASRTGPTNEKLFF.

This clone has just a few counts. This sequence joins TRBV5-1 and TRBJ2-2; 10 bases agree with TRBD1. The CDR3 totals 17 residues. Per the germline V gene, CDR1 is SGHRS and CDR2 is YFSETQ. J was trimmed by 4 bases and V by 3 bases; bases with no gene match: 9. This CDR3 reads CASSSGDRGLSTGELFF. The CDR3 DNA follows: TGCGCCAGCAGCTCCGGGGACAGGGGTCTTAGCACCGGGGAGCTGTTTTTT.

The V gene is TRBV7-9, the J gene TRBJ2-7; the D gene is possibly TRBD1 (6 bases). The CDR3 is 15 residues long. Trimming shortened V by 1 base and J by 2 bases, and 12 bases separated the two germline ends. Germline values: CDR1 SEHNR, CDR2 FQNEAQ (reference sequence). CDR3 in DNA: TGTGCCAGCAGCTTAGACCAGGGGACCACCTACGAGCAGTACTTC. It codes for CASSLDQGTTYEQYF.

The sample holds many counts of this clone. CDR3 loop: CATSREVAGGDEQFF. For the CDR3, the DNA is TGTGCCACCAGCAGAGAGGTAGCGGGAGGGGATGAGCAGTTCTTC. The chain is built from TRBV15 and TRBJ2-1; TRBD2 aligns across 11 bases. The J segment lost 8 bases and the V segment lost 0 bases, leaving 3 bases of the junction unmatched. This CDR3 is built from 15 residues. Looked up from germline, CDR1 is LNHNV and CDR2 is YYDKDF (reference sequence).

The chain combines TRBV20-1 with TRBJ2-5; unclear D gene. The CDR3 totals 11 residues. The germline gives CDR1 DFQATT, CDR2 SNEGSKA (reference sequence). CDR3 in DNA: TGCAGCGCAACCGTAGAAGAGACCCAGTACTTC. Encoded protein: CSATVEETQYF.

The CDR3 loop is CALKLQGSYGYTF. The CDR3 DNA reads as TGTGCCTTAAAATTACAGGGCAGCTATGGCTACACCTTC. The chain joins TRBV30 to TRBJ1-2, with a weak D call TRBD1 (6 bases). Trimming removed 7 bases at V and 4 bases at J, with 16 bases between. The CDR3 sequence is 13 residues long. Germline CDR1 reads GTSNPN; CDR2 reads SVGIG (reference sequence).

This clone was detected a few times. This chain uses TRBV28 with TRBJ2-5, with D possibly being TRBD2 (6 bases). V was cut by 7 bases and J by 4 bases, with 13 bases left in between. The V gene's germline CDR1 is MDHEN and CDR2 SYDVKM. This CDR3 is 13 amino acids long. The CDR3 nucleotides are TGTGCCAGCACAATAGCGGCAGCAGAGACCCAGTACTTC. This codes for CASTIAAAETQYF.

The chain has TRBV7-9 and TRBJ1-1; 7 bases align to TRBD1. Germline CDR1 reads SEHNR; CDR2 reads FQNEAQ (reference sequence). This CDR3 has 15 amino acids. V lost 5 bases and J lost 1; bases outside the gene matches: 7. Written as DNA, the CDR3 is TGTGCCAGCAGCACCTCGACAGGGTGGAACACTGAAGCTTTCTTT. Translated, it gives CASSTSTGWNTEAFF.

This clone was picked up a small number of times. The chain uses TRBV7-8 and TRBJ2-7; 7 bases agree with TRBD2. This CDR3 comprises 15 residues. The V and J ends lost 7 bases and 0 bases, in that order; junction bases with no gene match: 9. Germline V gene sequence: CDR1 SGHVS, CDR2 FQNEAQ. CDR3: CASNTHRLASYEQYF. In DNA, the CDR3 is TGTGCCAGCAACACTCATAGACTAGCCTCCTACGAGCAGTACTTC.